This record concerns one T cell receptor beta chain sequence. Its antigen is not known. V was cut by 3 bases and J by 6 bases, with 17 bases left in between. The CDR3 has 16 amino acids. Germline CDR1 and CDR2: KGHDR and SFDVKD. The sample comes from a study of T-cell memory formation after mild COVID-19. Broader study findings: Clones contracting day 15 to 85 were balanced CD4/CD8; later expanders leaned CD4+. Pre-infection memory showed some responding clones, and this suggested that cross-reactive memory joined. Second-wave clones reaching peak frequency on day 37 lacked confirmed SARS-CoV-2 specificity.

TCRdb reprocessed the 5' RACE reads with MiXCR, giving one entry per CDR3 protein. The sample has 200,000 to 250,000 distinct CDR3 sequences; 8.5% to 9.5% are singletons. This receptor was taken from a man aged 18 to 30 who had mild COVID-19 (a few samples of this study predate the infection). Cell type and time point are not known. Sample: PBMCs or a T cell subset sorted from them (not recorded which). V is TRBV24-1 and J is TRBJ1-5; tentatively, D is TRBD1 (6 bases). The CDR3: CATSDRFTGASQPQHF. Written as DNA, the CDR3 is TGTGCCACCAGTGATCGTTTTACGGGGGCAAGTCAGCCCCAGCATTTT.